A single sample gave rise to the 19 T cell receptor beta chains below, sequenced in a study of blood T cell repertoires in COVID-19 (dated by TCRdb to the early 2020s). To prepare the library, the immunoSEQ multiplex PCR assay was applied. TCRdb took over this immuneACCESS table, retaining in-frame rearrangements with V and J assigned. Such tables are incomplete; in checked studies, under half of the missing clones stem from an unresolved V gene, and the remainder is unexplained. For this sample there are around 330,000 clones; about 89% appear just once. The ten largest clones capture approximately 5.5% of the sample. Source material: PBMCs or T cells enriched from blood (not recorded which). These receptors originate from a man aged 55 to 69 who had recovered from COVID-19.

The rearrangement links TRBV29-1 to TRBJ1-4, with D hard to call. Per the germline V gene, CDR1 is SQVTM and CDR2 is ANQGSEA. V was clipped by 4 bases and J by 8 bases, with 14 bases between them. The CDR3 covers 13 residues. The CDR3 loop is CSVVGVRGEKLFF. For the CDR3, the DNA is TGCAGCGTTGTTGGGGTCCGAGGGGAAAAACTGTTTTTT.

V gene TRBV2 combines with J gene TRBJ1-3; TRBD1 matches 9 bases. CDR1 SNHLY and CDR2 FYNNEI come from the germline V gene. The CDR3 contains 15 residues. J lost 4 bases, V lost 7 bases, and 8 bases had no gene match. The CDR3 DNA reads TGTGCCAGCACTCCGGGACAGGGCTCGGGAAACACCATATATTTT. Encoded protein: CASTPGQGSGNTIYF.

The CDR3 DNA reads TGTGCCAGCGAGGGGGGGGGCTATTATAGCAATCAGCCCCAGCATTTT. Residues: CASEGGGYYSNQPQHF. This chain joins TRBV19 and TRBJ1-5; D might be TRBD1 (6 bases). The CDR3 is made up of 16 amino acids. The germline V gene encodes CDR1 LNHDA and CDR2 SQIVND (reference sequence). V was trimmed by 9 bases and J by 0 bases, leaving 18 bases between them.

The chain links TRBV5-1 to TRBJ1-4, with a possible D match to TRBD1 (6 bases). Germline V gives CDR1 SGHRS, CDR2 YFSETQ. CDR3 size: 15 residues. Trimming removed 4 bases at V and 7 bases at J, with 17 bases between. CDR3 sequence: CASSTQGDNAEKLFF. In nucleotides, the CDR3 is TGCGCCAGCAGCACACAGGGAGATAATGCTGAAAAACTGTTTTTT.

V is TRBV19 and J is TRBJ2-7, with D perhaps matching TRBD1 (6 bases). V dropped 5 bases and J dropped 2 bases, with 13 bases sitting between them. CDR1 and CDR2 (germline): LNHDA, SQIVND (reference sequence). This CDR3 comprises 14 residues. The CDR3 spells CASSYRESAYEQYF. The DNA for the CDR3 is TGTGCCAGTAGTTACAGGGAATCCGCCTACGAGCAGTACTTC.

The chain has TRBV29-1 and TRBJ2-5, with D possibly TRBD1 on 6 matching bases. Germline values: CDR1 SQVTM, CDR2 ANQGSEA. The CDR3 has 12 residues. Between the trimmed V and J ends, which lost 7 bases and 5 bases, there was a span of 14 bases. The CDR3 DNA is TGCAGCGCCACCAGGGGTTCGGAGACCCAGTACTTC. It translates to CSATRGSETQYF.

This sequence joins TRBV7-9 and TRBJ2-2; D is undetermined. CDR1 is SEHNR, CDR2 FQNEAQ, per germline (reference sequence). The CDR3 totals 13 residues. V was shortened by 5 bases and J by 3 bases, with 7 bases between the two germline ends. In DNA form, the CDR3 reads TGTGCCAGCAGCCTTTTTTACACCGGGGAGCTGTTTTTT. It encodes CASSLFYTGELFF.

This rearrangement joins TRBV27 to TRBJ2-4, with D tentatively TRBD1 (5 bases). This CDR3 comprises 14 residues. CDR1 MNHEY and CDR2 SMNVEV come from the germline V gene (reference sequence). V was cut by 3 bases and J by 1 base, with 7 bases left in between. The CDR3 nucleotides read TGTGCCAGCAGTTTGTGGGGCGCCAAAAACATTCAGTACTTC. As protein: CASSLWGAKNIQYF.

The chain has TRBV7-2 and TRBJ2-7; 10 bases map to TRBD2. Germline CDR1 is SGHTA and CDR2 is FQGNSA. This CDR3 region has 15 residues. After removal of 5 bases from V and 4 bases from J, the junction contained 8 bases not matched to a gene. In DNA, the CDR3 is TGTGCCAGCAGCCTCCCAAGAGCGGGAGGGTACGAGCAGTACTTC. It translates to CASSLPRAGGYEQYF.

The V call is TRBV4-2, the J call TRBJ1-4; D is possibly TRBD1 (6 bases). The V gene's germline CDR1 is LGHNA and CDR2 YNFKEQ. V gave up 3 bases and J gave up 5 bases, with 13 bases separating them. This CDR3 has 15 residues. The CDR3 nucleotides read TGTGCCAGCAGCCACCCGGGGCAGGGGAATGAAAAACTGTTTTTT. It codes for CASSHPGQGNEKLFF.

The CDR3 DNA reads TGCGCCAGCAGCGTTTCTACTAGCGGGAGGCTTCAGACCGGGGAGCTGTTTTTT. This encodes CASSVSTSGRLQTGELFF. The chain couples TRBV4-3 to TRBJ2-2, with TRBD2 identical over 12 bases. The CDR3 is 18 amino acids. The trim removed 5 bases at V and 5 bases at J, leaving 12 bases unmatched. The V gene's germline CDR1 is LGHNA and CDR2 YSLEER.

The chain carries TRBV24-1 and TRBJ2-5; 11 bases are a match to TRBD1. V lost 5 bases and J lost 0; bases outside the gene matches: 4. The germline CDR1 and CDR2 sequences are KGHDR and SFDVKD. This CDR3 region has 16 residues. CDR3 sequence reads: CATSGRDRGDQETQYF. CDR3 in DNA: TGTGCCACCAGTGGCCGGGACAGGGGGGACCAAGAGACCCAGTACTTC.

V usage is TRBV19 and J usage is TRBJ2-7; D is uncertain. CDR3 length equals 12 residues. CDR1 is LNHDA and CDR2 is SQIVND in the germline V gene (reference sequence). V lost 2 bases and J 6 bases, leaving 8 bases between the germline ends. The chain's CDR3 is CASSIIRGEQYF. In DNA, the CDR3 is TGTGCCAGTAGTATAATTCGCGGCGAGCAGTACTTC.

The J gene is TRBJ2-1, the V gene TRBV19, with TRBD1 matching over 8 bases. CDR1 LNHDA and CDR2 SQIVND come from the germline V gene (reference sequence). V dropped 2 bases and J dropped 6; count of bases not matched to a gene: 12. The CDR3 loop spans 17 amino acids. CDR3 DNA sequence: TGTGCCAGTAGTATAAGGTCAGGGACACAGGGGGTCAATGAGCAGTTCTTC. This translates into CASSIRSGTQGVNEQFF.

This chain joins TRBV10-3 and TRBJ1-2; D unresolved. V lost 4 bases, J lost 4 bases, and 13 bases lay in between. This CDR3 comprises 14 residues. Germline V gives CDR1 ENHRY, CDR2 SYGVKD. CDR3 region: CAISAEGVGYGYTF. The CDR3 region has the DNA TGTGCCATCAGTGCGGAGGGAGTTGGCTATGGCTACACCTTC.

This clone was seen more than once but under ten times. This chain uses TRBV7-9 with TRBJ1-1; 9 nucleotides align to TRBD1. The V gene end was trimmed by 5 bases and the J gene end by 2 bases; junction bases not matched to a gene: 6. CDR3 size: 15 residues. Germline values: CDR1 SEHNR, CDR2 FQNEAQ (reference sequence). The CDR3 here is CASSPTGGYNTEAFF. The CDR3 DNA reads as TGTGCCAGCAGCCCGACAGGGGGGTATAACACTGAAGCTTTCTTT. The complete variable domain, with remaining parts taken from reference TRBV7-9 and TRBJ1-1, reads DTGVSQNPRHKITKRGQNVTFRCDPISEHNRLYWYRQTLGQGPEFLTYFQNEAQLEKSRLLSDRFSAERPKGSFSTLEIQRTEQGDSAMYLCASSPTGGYNTEAFFGQGTRLTVV.

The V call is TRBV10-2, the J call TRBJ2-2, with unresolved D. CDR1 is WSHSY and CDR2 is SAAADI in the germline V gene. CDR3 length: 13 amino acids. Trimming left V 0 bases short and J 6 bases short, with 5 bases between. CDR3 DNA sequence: TGCGCCAGCAGTGAGTCGAGATCCGGGGAGCTGTTTTTT. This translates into CASSESRSGELFF.

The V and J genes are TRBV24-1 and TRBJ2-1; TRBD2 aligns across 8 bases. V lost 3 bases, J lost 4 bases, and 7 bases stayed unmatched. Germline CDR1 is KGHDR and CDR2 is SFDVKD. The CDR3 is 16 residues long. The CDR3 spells CATSDPAAGVYNEQFF. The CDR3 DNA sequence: TGTGCCACCAGTGATCCGGCAGCGGGAGTTTACAATGAGCAGTTCTTC.

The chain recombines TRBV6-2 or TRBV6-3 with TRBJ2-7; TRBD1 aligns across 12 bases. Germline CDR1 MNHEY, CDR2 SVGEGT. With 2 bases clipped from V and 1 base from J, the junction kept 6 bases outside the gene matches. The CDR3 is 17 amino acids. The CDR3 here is CASSYQPGQGASYEQYF. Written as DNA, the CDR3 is TGTGCCAGCAGTTACCAGCCGGGACAGGGGGCATCCTACGAGCAGTACTTC.